Each of the 14 T cell receptor beta chains below was sequenced from the same sample in a study of blood T cell repertoires in COVID-19. Profiled with immunoSEQ multiplex PCR; TCRdb holds only in-frame clones, not every one. This sample yields some 180,000 clones, of which around 82% are seen a single time; under 2.5% belongs to the top ten. Sequenced material: peripheral blood. These receptors originate from an elderly woman with acute or convalescent COVID-19.

The rearrangement joins TRBV6-5 to TRBJ1-4; D perhaps matches TRBD1 (5 bases). Germline loops: CDR1 MNHEY, CDR2 SVGAGI. The CDR3 is 15 residues long. Between the trimmed V and J ends, which lost 7 bases and 6 bases, there was a span of 18 bases. The CDR3 nucleotides are TGTGCCAGCAAGTACGCGGTGTCGACAGATGAAAAACTGTTTTTT. This codes for CASKYAVSTDEKLFF.

This clone was seen a single time. Other nucleotide sequences from this sample produce the same CDR3. J is TRBJ2-3 and V is TRBV29-1; 8 bases align to TRBD2. Per germline, CDR1 SQVTM and CDR2 ANQGSEA. The junction had 3 bases not matched to a gene; V was cut back by 3 bases and J by 1 base. CDR3 length equals 14 residues. The CDR3 sequence is CSVESSGGTDTQYF. The CDR3 DNA follows: TGCAGCGTTGAGAGTAGCGGGGGCACAGATACGCAGTATTTT.

The genes are TRBV5-5 and TRBJ2-1; a possible D gene is TRBD2 (6 bases). The germline V gene has CDR1 SGHKS and CDR2 YYEKEE (reference sequence). The CDR3 has 15 amino acids. Trimming removed 0 bases from V and 12 bases from J, with 19 bases in between. CDR3: CASSLGASATVVQFF. In DNA form, the CDR3 reads TGTGCCAGCAGCTTGGGGGCTAGCGCCACGGTCGTGCAGTTCTTC.

A few counts support this clone. The gene calls are TRBV6-2 or TRBV6-3 and TRBJ1-5, with D possibly TRBD1 on 5 matching bases. The CDR3 is 14 amino acids. Trimming pared 4 bases from V and 5 bases from J, leaving 12 bases between. The germline V gene has CDR1 MNHEY and CDR2 SVGEGT. CDR3 sequence: CASSFGGTYQPQHF. The CDR3 DNA follows: TGTGCCAGCAGTTTTGGGGGGACTTATCAGCCCCAGCATTTT.

This clone was seen more than once but under ten times. The chain carries TRBV28 and TRBJ2-3; 8 positions agree with TRBD2. The CDR3 is 14 residues long. Germline assignment: CDR1 MDHEN and CDR2 SYDVKM. V gave up 6 bases and J gave up 7 bases; unmatched junction bases: 9. The CDR3 region is CASRGGGSLNTQYF. CDR3 sequence (DNA): TGTGCCAGCAGGGGCGGGGGGTCCCTGAATACGCAGTATTTT.

With respect to this clone: Different DNA sequences within this sample yield the same CDR3. Here the CDR3 DNA reads TGCAGCGTTGACGGGGGATCTGGAAACACCATATATTTT. Amino acids: CSVDGGSGNTIYF. This rearrangement joins TRBV29-1 to TRBJ1-3; the D gene is possibly TRBD1 (5 bases). Per the germline V gene, CDR1 is SQVTM and CDR2 is ANQGSEA. The CDR3 sequence is 13 residues long. V was clipped by 3 bases and J by 1 base, with 7 bases between them.

The chain recombines TRBV6-2 or TRBV6-3 with TRBJ1-2; 8 bases line up with TRBD1. The CDR3 loop spans 13 amino acids. CDR1 is MNHEY, CDR2 SVGEGT, per germline. V gave up 6 bases and J gave up 6 bases; unmatched junction bases: 6. DNA for the CDR3: TGTGCCAGCAGCTCGGACAGGGTCCATGGCTACACCTTC. Its translation: CASSSDRVHGYTF.

This clone was recorded a few times. V gene TRBV19 combines with J gene TRBJ1-5; 12 bases map to TRBD1. CDR3 length equals 14 residues. With 8 bases clipped from V and 5 bases from J, the junction kept 4 bases outside the gene matches. The germline gives CDR1 LNHDA, CDR2 SQIVND (reference sequence). The CDR3, as DNA: TGTGCCAGTTCCGGGACAGGGGGCGATCAGCCCCAGCATTTT. As protein: CASSGTGGDQPQHF.

This clone appeared a few times. The sample has other DNA sequences that encode this CDR3 too. The rearrangement uses TRBV2 and TRBJ2-7; no clear D gene. V was shortened by 4 bases and J by 4 bases, with 8 bases between the two germline ends. Germline V gene lookup returns CDR1 SNHLY and CDR2 FYNNEI. There are 12 residues in the CDR3. The CDR3 coding sequence is TGTGCCAGCAGTGGGGCAGCTTACGAGCAGTACTTC. This codes for CASSGAAYEQYF.

Only one count was recorded for this clone. This chain uses TRBV9 with TRBJ1-4; no clear D gene. The germline V gene encodes CDR1 SGDLS and CDR2 YYNGEE. The CDR3 consists of 18 residues. V lost 2 bases and J 8 bases, leaving 25 bases between the germline ends. In DNA, the CDR3 is TGTGCCAGCAGCGTTGGTGAGGAATGGCGGGGAACGTGGGAAAAACTGTTTTTT. Translated: CASSVGEEWRGTWEKLFF.

The V gene is TRBV6-5, the J gene TRBJ1-2; a possible D gene is TRBD1 (5 bases). Germline V CDR1 and CDR2: MNHEY, SVGAGI. Between the trimmed V and J ends, which lost 4 bases and 3 bases, there was a span of 15 bases. The CDR3 consists of 15 residues. As DNA, the CDR3 is TGTGCCAGCAGTTTGATCCCGGGACTGGACTATGGCTACACCTTC. This gives the protein CASSLIPGLDYGYTF.

This clone was seen a single time. The V call is TRBV6-5, the J call TRBJ2-5; the match to TRBD2 covers 9 bases. Germline lookup yields CDR1 MNHEY and CDR2 SVGAGI. The ends lost 0 bases at V and 5 bases at J; junction bases unmatched: 4. CDR3 length: 15 residues. CDR3 nucleotide sequence: TGTGCCAGCAGTTACTCTCTAGCGGGGTTGGAGACCCAGTACTTC. This gives the protein CASSYSLAGLETQYF.

This chain connects TRBV7-8 to TRBJ1-2, with no clear D. The V end was cut by 5 bases, the J end by 1 base, with 8 bases between. Germline assignment: CDR1 SGHVS and CDR2 FQNEAQ. The CDR3 is made up of 13 amino acids. The CDR3 nucleotides are TGTGCCAGCAGCCCCGGGATTAACTATGGCTACACCTTC. The encoded protein is CASSPGINYGYTF.

The chain recombines TRBV21-1 with TRBJ1-4; the table assigns TRBD1, which was not confirmed against the DNA. TRBV21-1 is marked as a pseudogene. CDR3 length equals 19 residues. Written as DNA, the CDR3 is TGTGCCAGCAGCAAAAACCCAACGATCCTGGGGGCAGCTAATGAAAAACTGTTTTTT. Its protein is CASSKNPTILGAANEKLFF.